These 5 T cell receptor beta chains share one sample of origin, sequenced in a study of shared clonotypes between healthy human individuals. The repertoire was sequenced with immunoSEQ multiplex PCR; TCRdb's copy has only in-frame clones and lacks some. The sample yields 550,000 to 800,000 clones, around 91% seen once. Specimen: memory CD8+ T cells from PBMCs. The sample's subset: CD45RO+ cells pooled with CCR7-negative TemRA cells. Source of these receptors: a man aged 18-30 years in good health. Some clones in this sample may be carry-over from other donors' samples.

This chain connects TRBV4-3 to TRBJ1-2; 8 bases are shared with TRBD1. Germline V gives CDR1 LGHNA, CDR2 YSLEER. The CDR3 consists of 13 residues. V shed 8 bases, J shed 3 bases, and the junction held 5 bases outside the gene matches. The CDR3 protein is CASQGATDYGYTF. The CDR3 DNA reads as TGCGCCAGCCAGGGGGCGACGGACTATGGCTACACCTTC.

The CDR3 reads CASSHSGRPGEQYF. The CDR3 DNA follows: TGTGCCAGCAGCCATAGCGGGAGACCCGGCGAGCAGTACTTC. The chain couples TRBV2 to TRBJ2-7; 9 nucleotides line up with TRBD2. Germline CDR1 reads SNHLY; CDR2 reads FYNNEI. This CDR3 comprises 14 residues. The ends lost 6 bases at V and 6 bases at J; junction bases unmatched: 9.

The chain links TRBV19 to TRBJ2-7; a possible D gene is TRBD1 (5 bases). CDR3 length: 13 residues. Trimming removed 9 bases at V and 5 bases at J, with 17 bases between. The germline CDR1 and CDR2 sequences are LNHDA and SQIVND (reference sequence). CDR3 residues: CASSDSLADEQYF. DNA of the CDR3: TGTGCCAGCTCAGACAGTCTGGCAGACGAGCAGTACTTC.

The V gene is TRBV7-9, the J gene TRBJ2-3; 8 bases map to TRBD1. V was clipped by 6 bases and J by 8 bases; unmatched bases: 13. In germline, CDR1 is SEHNR, CDR2 FQNEAQ (reference sequence). This CDR3 has 15 residues. This chain's CDR3 is CASRFGRGPAGTQYF. CDR3 bases: TGTGCCAGCAGATTCGGCAGGGGGCCTGCGGGTACGCAGTATTTT.

The chain couples TRBV10-3 to TRBJ2-1; TRBD2 matches at 9 bases. V was pared by 3 bases and J by 5 bases, with 5 bases of the junction left unmatched. This CDR3 comprises 15 residues. From germline, CDR1 is ENHRY and CDR2 SYGVKD. CDR3 in DNA: TGTGCCATCAGTGACCCGGCGGGAGGGAACAATGAGCAGTTCTTC. Encoded protein: CAISDPAGGNNEQFF.